The 25 T cell receptor beta chains in this list originate from one sample, sequenced in a study of blood T cell repertoires in COVID-19. The method was immunoSEQ multiplex PCR; TCRdb's version includes in-frame clones alone and lacks a portion of them. The profile shows approximately 130,000 clones, approximately 85% of them singletons. Sequencing was done on a sample of peripheral blood. These receptors came from a human donor in a cohort sampled during active COVID-19.

This clone has only one observation. The chain recombines TRBV29-1 with TRBJ1-5; no firm D call. Trimming pared 5 bases from V and 4 bases from J, leaving 12 bases between. The V gene's germline CDR1 is SQVTM and CDR2 ANQGSEA. CDR3 length: 13 residues. The CDR3 nucleotides are TGCAGCGTTTCCCCCGAGGGTAATCAGCCCCAGCATTTT. Amino acid sequence: CSVSPEGNQPQHF.

This chain links TRBV3-1 (or the pseudogene TRBV3-2) with TRBJ2-5; 9 positions match TRBD2. V lost 5 bases to trimming and J lost 2 bases; unmatched junction nucleotides: 6. The germline gives CDR1 LGHDT, CDR2 YNNKEL (reference sequence). This CDR3 contains 15 residues. The CDR3 region has the DNA TGTGCCAGCAGCTATCCTAGCGGGACACAAGAGACCCAGTACTTC. Translation: CASSYPSGTQETQYF.

The J gene is TRBJ2-2, the V gene TRBV6-4; 10 nucleotides agree with TRBD1. The germline V gene encodes CDR1 MRHNA and CDR2 SNTAGT. This CDR3 spans 16 amino acids. V shed 7 bases, J shed 5 bases, and the junction held 10 bases outside the gene matches. CDR3 amino acids: CASMVRSGQGTGELFF. The CDR3 nucleotides read TGTGCCAGCATGGTAAGATCGGGACAGGGGACCGGGGAGCTGTTTTTT.

V gene TRBV21-1 combines with J gene TRBJ1-1; TRBD1, as called in the table, went unchecked against the DNA. TRBV21-1 is a known pseudogene. This CDR3 spans 15 amino acids. CDR3 region: CASSSVGQHNTEAFF. CDR3 DNA sequence: TGTGCCAGCAGCAGTGTGGGACAACATAACACTGAAGCTTTCTTT.

The rearrangement joins TRBV19 to TRBJ2-5; D gene ambiguous. This CDR3 has 14 residues. Trimming shortened V by 1 base and J by 0 bases, and 6 bases separated the two germline ends. Germline lookup yields CDR1 LNHDA and CDR2 SQIVND (reference sequence). The CDR3 bases are TGTGCCAGTAGTATAGCCACGGACCAAGAGACCCAGTACTTC. Amino acid sequence: CASSIATDQETQYF.

V is TRBV6-5 and J is TRBJ1-2, with TRBD1 as a possible D gene (6 bases). Deletions cut 2 bases from V and 5 bases from J, with 6 bases between. This CDR3 spans 12 amino acids. In germline, CDR1 is MNHEY, CDR2 SVGAGI. Written as DNA, the CDR3 is TGTGCCAGCAGTTACCAGGGGTATGGCTACACCTTC. Translated, it gives CASSYQGYGYTF.

V and J are TRBV24-1 and TRBJ2-3; 7 nucleotides line up with TRBD2. After removal of 1 base from V and 3 bases from J, the junction contained 6 bases not matched to a gene. Per the germline V gene, CDR1 is KGHDR and CDR2 is SFDVKD. The CDR3 has 16 amino acids. The chain's CDR3 is CATSDFSGEGTDTQYF. The CDR3 nucleotides are TGTGCCACCAGTGATTTCTCCGGGGAGGGTACAGATACGCAGTATTTT.

The chain combines TRBV14 with TRBJ1-2; D is unresolved. V was shortened by 3 bases and J by 3 bases, with 8 bases between the two germline ends. The length of the CDR3 is 13 residues. Germline CDR1 is SGHDN and CDR2 is FVKESK. The CDR3 spells CASSQIPDYGYTF. The CDR3 DNA is TGTGCCAGCAGCCAGATCCCAGACTATGGCTACACCTTC.

V gene TRBV11-3 combines with J gene TRBJ1-4; D is undetermined. Trimming removed 5 bases from V and 2 bases from J, with 9 bases in between. CDR3 size: 14 residues. Germline-derived CDR1 and CDR2 are SGHNT and YENEEA. CDR3 in amino acids: CASSPDGTNEKLFF. For the CDR3, the DNA is TGTGCCAGCAGCCCCGACGGGACTAATGAAAAACTGTTTTTT.

This chain uses TRBV5-5 with TRBJ2-3; tentatively, D is TRBD2 (6 bases). This CDR3 has 15 residues. The germline CDR1 and CDR2 sequences are SGHKS and YYEKEE (reference sequence). Trimming took 4 bases from V and 2 from J, leaving 14 bases between them. The DNA for the CDR3 is TGTGCCAGCAGCCACGCTCTAGCGCTCACAGATACGCAGTATTTT. The encoded protein is CASSHALALTDTQYF. Drawing the rest from reference TRBV5-5 and TRBJ2-3, the complete variable domain is DAGVTQSPTHLIKTRGQQVTLRCSPISGHKSVSWYQQVLGQGPQFIFQYYEKEERGRGNFPDRFSARQFPNYSSELNVNALLLGDSALYLCASSHALALTDTQYFGPGTRLTVL.

This clone was detected only once. The J gene is TRBJ1-1, the V gene TRBV19; D ambiguous. This CDR3 has 15 residues. Germline loops: CDR1 LNHDA, CDR2 SQIVND (reference sequence). Trimming removed 7 bases from V and 6 bases from J, with 21 bases in between. The CDR3 reads CASKSTGLGNAEAFF. CDR3 sequence (DNA): TGTGCCAGTAAAAGCACGGGTTTAGGAAATGCTGAAGCTTTCTTT.

This sequence joins TRBV6-5 and TRBJ1-2, with a possible D match to TRBD1 (5 bases). Germline V gene data show CDR1 as MNHEY and CDR2 as SVGAGI. Trimming stripped 0 bases from V and 4 bases from J, with 15 bases between. CDR3 length: 16 residues. The CDR3 reads CASSYSPRGRAYGYTF. CDR3 DNA: TGTGCCAGCAGTTACTCCCCTCGTGGCAGGGCCTATGGCTACACCTTC.

This clone appeared a single time. The chain recombines TRBV5-1 with TRBJ2-6, with 7 bases fitting TRBD1. The CDR3 has 18 residues. CDR1 SGHRS and CDR2 YFSETQ come from the germline V gene. The V gene end was trimmed by 6 bases and the J gene end by 4 bases; junction bases not matched to a gene: 16. The CDR3 bases are TGCGCCAGCACCGAGGGACAGATTCTCACTTGGGGGGCCAACGTCCTGACTTTC. Residues: CASTEGQILTWGANVLTF.

This clone occurred a few times. In DNA form, the CDR3 reads TGCGCCAGCAGTGAAGTGGGGGGGCGAGAAGCTTTCTTT. The encoded protein is CASSEVGGREAFF. The chain employs TRBV10-1 and TRBJ1-1; a possible D gene is TRBD1 (6 bases). V was pared by 3 bases and J by 8 bases, with 13 bases between. Looked up from germline, CDR1 is WNHNN and CDR2 is SYGVQD (reference sequence). The CDR3 extends over 13 amino acids.

This chain links TRBV9 with TRBJ2-3; 7 positions match TRBD2. The CDR3 has 17 amino acids. Germline lookup yields CDR1 SGDLS and CDR2 YYNGEE. The junction had 7 bases not matched to a gene; V was cut back by 0 bases and J by 0 bases. The CDR3 coding sequence is TGTGCCAGCAGCGTAGGTAGCGGGCGGGGAAGCACAGATACGCAGTATTTT. Translated: CASSVGSGRGSTDTQYF.

This sequence joins TRBV14 and TRBJ1-3; D perhaps matches TRBD1 (5 bases). The CDR3 has 15 residues. V lost 8 bases and J 0 bases, leaving 14 bases between the germline ends. Germline V lookup: CDR1 SGHDN, CDR2 FVKESK. The CDR3 loop reads CASGPGLLSGNTIYF. CDR3 coding DNA: TGTGCCAGCGGTCCGGGACTCCTCTCTGGAAACACCATATATTTT.

The rearrangement uses TRBV6-6 and TRBJ1-4; 10 nucleotides match TRBD1. CDR1 and CDR2 (germline): MNHNY, SVGAGI (reference sequence). The CDR3 runs 16 residues. V lost 5 bases, J lost 5 bases, and 8 bases stayed unmatched. CDR3 in DNA: TGTGCCAGCAGTCTGGGACAGGGGATCGAGAATGAAAAACTGTTTTTT. This sequence encodes CASSLGQGIENEKLFF.

This clone was counted only a few times. V usage is TRBV6-2 or TRBV6-3 and J usage is TRBJ2-7, with D possibly being TRBD2 (6 bases). Germline V lookup: CDR1 MNHEY, CDR2 SVGEGT. The CDR3 extends over 14 amino acids. V was pared by 5 bases and J by 2 bases, with 13 bases between. CDR3 sequence: CASSNGGNPYEQYF. The CDR3 DNA reads as TGTGCCAGCAGTAATGGGGGGAACCCCTACGAGCAGTACTTC.

The chain joins TRBV5-4 to TRBJ1-1; a weak D match, TRBD1 (6 bases). The CDR3 totals 14 residues. The V gene's germline CDR1 is SGHNT and CDR2 YYREEE (reference sequence). The V end lost 4 bases, the J end lost 5 bases, and 15 bases lay between the germline ends. The CDR3 DNA reads as TGTGCCAGCAGCCTCCGGGACATAAGAACTGAAGCTTTCTTT. Its translation: CASSLRDIRTEAFF.

This clone appeared once. The chain joins TRBV12-3 or TRBV12-4 to TRBJ1-2, with D possibly TRBD1 on 6 matching bases. V gave up 6 bases and J gave up 3 bases, with 11 bases separating them. The CDR3 covers 13 residues. The CDR3 region has the DNA TGTGCCAGCAGCCGAGGGACACACTATGGCTACACCTTC. Protein product: CASSRGTHYGYTF.

This clone was seen a single time. The chain carries TRBV7-2 and TRBJ2-2, with no clear D. Trimming took off 1 base at V and 6 bases at J, with 9 bases between the two ends. The CDR3 consists of 14 residues. Per the germline V gene, CDR1 is SGHTA and CDR2 is FQGNSA. The CDR3 region is CASSLEFASGELFF. The CDR3 DNA is TGTGCCAGCAGCTTAGAGTTTGCGTCCGGGGAGCTGTTTTTT.

The genes are TRBV7-9 and TRBJ2-1; a possible D gene is TRBD1 (6 bases). The CDR3 has 12 residues. Deletions cut 5 bases from V and 10 bases from J, with 12 bases between. Germline CDR1 reads SEHNR; CDR2 reads FQNEAQ (reference sequence). The CDR3 loop reads CASSQQGWEQFF. CDR3 DNA sequence: TGTGCCAGCAGCCAACAGGGATGGGAGCAGTTCTTC.

This chain links TRBV18 with TRBJ2-5, with TRBD2 as a possible D gene (6 bases). CDR1 is KGHSH, CDR2 LQKENI, per germline. V dropped 1 base and J dropped 4 bases, with 13 bases sitting between them. The CDR3 has 15 residues. CDR3 DNA: TGTGCCAGCTCACCACGTACGGACTATAGAGAGACCCAGTACTTC. This codes for CASSPRTDYRETQYF.

This clone was observed once. The chain links TRBV19 to TRBJ1-1, with a weak D call TRBD1 (5 bases). The germline V and J ends were trimmed by 3 bases and 4 bases, with 21 bases remaining between them. The CDR3 is made up of 17 amino acids. Germline V gives CDR1 LNHDA, CDR2 SQIVND (reference sequence). CDR3 coding DNA: TGTGCCAGTAGTATTTCGGTTCAGGGCCCGGTTGGCACTGAAGCTTTCTTT. Its protein is CASSISVQGPVGTEAFF.

The chain carries TRBV6-2 or TRBV6-3 and TRBJ1-2, with D maybe TRBD1 (5 bases). The V end lost 6 bases, the J end lost 8 bases, and 16 bases lay between the germline ends. This CDR3 is built from 13 residues. Germline CDR1 is MNHEY and CDR2 is SVGEGT. CDR3: CASSHRGGDGYTF. In DNA, the CDR3 is TGTGCCAGCAGCCACCGGGGGGGTGACGGCTACACCTTC.